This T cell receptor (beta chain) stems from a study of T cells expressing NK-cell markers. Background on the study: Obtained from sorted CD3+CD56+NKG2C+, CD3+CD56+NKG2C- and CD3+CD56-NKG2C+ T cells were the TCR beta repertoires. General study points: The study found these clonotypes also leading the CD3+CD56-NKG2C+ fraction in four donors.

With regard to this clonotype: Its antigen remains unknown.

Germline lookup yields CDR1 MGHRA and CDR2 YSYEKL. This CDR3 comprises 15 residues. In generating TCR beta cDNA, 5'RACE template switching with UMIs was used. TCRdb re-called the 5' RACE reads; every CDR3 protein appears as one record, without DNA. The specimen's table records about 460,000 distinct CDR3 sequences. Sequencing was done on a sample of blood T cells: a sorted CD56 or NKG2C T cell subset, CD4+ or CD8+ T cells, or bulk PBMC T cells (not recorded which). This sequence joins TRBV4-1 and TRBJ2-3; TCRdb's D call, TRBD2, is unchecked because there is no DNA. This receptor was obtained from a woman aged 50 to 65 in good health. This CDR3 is CASSQEGGLADTQYF.